The rows below give T cell receptor beta chains drawn from one sample of a study of T-cell reconstitution after alpha-beta-depleted transplantation in children. TCRdb redid the calling of the PCR reads with MiXCR, one entry per CDR3 protein. The table shows around 490,000 distinct CDR3 sequences, with 11% occurring only once. Sequencing used PBMCs, mostly from graft donor cells, obtained 180 days after TCRalphabeta/CD19-depleted stem cell transplant. The receptors shown here come from a female patient aged 2-10 years who had a stem cell transplant for aplastic anemia, so the T cells may come from the graft donor. Both conserved end residues are part of each CDR3. The order of the fields is clone size, D gene, V gene, J gene, CDR3 protein. D genes are given only for firm matches. A clone size is listed for some rows: how often the clone was seen (once, few, many), or a class if it is expanded.

abundance: NA; d_gene: NA; v_gene: TRBV19; j_gene: TRBJ1-1; CDR3aa: CASNVRGEAEAFF
abundance: NA; d_gene: NA; v_gene: TRBV20-1; j_gene: TRBJ2-3; CDR3aa: CSARTLGVASTDTQYF
abundance: NA; d_gene: NA; v_gene: TRBV15; j_gene: TRBJ1-5; CDR3aa: CATRVTGGGNQPQHF
abundance: few; d_gene: NA; v_gene: TRBV20-1; j_gene: TRBJ2-1; CDR3aa: CSASRGQIDGTYNEQFF
abundance: few; d_gene: NA; v_gene: TRBV11-2; j_gene: TRBJ2-3; CDR3aa: CASRRGGLAPTDTQYF
abundance: NA; d_gene: NA; v_gene: TRBV20-1; j_gene: TRBJ1-1; CDR3aa: CSASRLTGLTEAFF
abundance: NA; d_gene: NA; v_gene: TRBV4-3; j_gene: TRBJ2-3; CDR3aa: CASSQDGLAAQYF
abundance: NA; d_gene: NA; v_gene: TRBV7-3; j_gene: TRBJ2-2; CDR3aa: CASRPTSHTGELFF
abundance: few; d_gene: NA; v_gene: TRBV20-1; j_gene: TRBJ2-5; CDR3aa: CSAREAVHGTQYF
abundance: few; d_gene: NA; v_gene: TRBV3-1; j_gene: TRBJ1-6; CDR3aa: CASSQGSGLINSPLHF
abundance: few; d_gene: NA; v_gene: TRBV7-3; j_gene: TRBJ1-4; CDR3aa: CASSLYGGATNEKLFF
abundance: many; d_gene: NA; v_gene: TRBV6-2/TRBV6-3; j_gene: TRBJ2-7; CDR3aa: CASRTGTAGQYF
abundance: NA; d_gene: NA; v_gene: TRBV12-3/TRBV12-4; j_gene: TRBJ1-5; CDR3aa: CASSPRELPQPQHF
abundance: NA; d_gene: NA; v_gene: TRBV4-3; j_gene: TRBJ1-5; CDR3aa: CASSQRIGASYQPQHF
abundance: many; d_gene: NA; v_gene: TRBV12-3/TRBV12-4; j_gene: TRBJ1-1; CDR3aa: CASSWGQNTEAFF
abundance: NA; d_gene: NA; v_gene: TRBV11-2; j_gene: TRBJ1-6; CDR3aa: CASSARPLTSSYNSPLHF
abundance: many; d_gene: NA; v_gene: TRBV30; j_gene: TRBJ1-5; CDR3aa: CAWSAGTVRLGQPQHF
abundance: few; d_gene: NA; v_gene: TRBV28; j_gene: TRBJ1-5; CDR3aa: CASRSPRGAQPQHF
abundance: NA; d_gene: NA; v_gene: TRBV11-2; j_gene: TRBJ2-4; CDR3aa: CASSVRIGGQAKNIQYF
abundance: NA; d_gene: NA; v_gene: TRBV15; j_gene: TRBJ2-5; CDR3aa: CATSRAGTKQETQYF
abundance: few; d_gene: NA; v_gene: TRBV20-1; j_gene: TRBJ1-2; CDR3aa: CSARDLRANYGYTF
abundance: many; d_gene: NA; v_gene: TRBV5-1; j_gene: TRBJ1-4; CDR3aa: CASILCRKTSRREKLFF
abundance: NA; d_gene: NA; v_gene: TRBV4-3; j_gene: TRBJ2-2; CDR3aa: CASSQHEVPGYGELFF